A selection of T cell receptor beta chains follows, all from one sample in a study of blood T cells in healthy people across ages. TCRdb passed the 5' RACE reads through MiXCR, listing each CDR3 protein once. The sample shows approximately 360,000 distinct CDR3 sequences, about half of them seen only once. What was sequenced was blood. The receptors originated from a man aged 55 to 69 in good health. CDR3s include the opening cysteine and the closing phenylalanine or tryptophan. D genes are given only for firm matches. Size is stated for part of the rows, as once, few or many counts, or as a class when the clone is expanded.

clone size	V gene	J gene	D gene	CDR3 DNA	CDR3 protein
NA	TRBV20-1	TRBJ2-3	NA	TGCAGTGCTTCCGGACAGAGGACCACAGATACGCAGTATTTT	CSASGQRTTDTQYF
few	TRBV18	TRBJ1-2	TRBD1	TGTGCCAGCTCACCACCGGGCAGGGGGAAAGCTAACTATGGCTACACCTTC	CASSPPGRGKANYGYTF
NA	TRBV29-1	TRBJ1-5	NA	TGCAGCGCCCGGTGGGGGGCTAATCAGCCCCAGCATTTT	CSARWGANQPQHF
NA	TRBV7-9	TRBJ1-2	NA	TGTGCCAGCAGCTTCCCAGGGAGTAATGGCTACACCTTC	CASSFPGSNGYTF
NA	TRBV2	TRBJ1-2	NA	TGTGCCAGCAGTGAAGAAGGTGTAATGAACTATGGCTACACCTTC	CASSEEGVMNYGYTF
NA	TRBV6-5	TRBJ2-5	TRBD2	TGTGCCAGCAGTTACTCGCCCCTAGCGGGAGAGACCCAGTACTTC	CASSYSPLAGETQYF
few	TRBV10-3	TRBJ1-6	TRBD1	TGTGCTATCAGTGAGTCGGGACAGGAAAATTCACCCCTCCACTTT	CAISESGQENSPLHF
few	TRBV3-1	TRBJ1-2	NA	TGTGCCAGCAGCCAAGAGAGCCCCAACTATGGCTACACCTTC	CASSQESPNYGYTF
NA	TRBV12-3/TRBV12-4	TRBJ2-5	NA	TGTGCCAGCAGTGCCCTTGGCAGACAAGAGACCCAGTACTTC	CASSALGRQETQYF
NA	TRBV28	TRBJ2-3	TRBD2	TGTGCCAGCAGAAGGACTAGCGGGAGGGCCATAGATACGCAGTATTTT	CASRRTSGRAIDTQYF
few	TRBV4-2	TRBJ2-7	TRBD2	TGTGCCCAAGCCAATGGTAGCGGGTGTATCGAGCAGTACTTC	CAQANGSGCIEQYF
NA	TRBV12-3/TRBV12-4	TRBJ1-5	NA	TGTGCCAGCAAAGTAAGCGATCAGCCCCAGCATTTT	CASKVSDQPQHF
NA	TRBV7-2	TRBJ2-7	NA	TGTGCCAGCAGCTTGCAAGGGACCCGAACCTCCTACGAGCAGTACTTC	CASSLQGTRTSYEQYF
many	TRBV7-2	TRBJ2-4	TRBD2	TGTGCCAGCAGCCTCGGGACTAGCGTTACCAAAAACATTCAGTACTTC	CASSLGTSVTKNIQYF
few	TRBV7-2	TRBJ2-2	NA	TGTGCCAGCAGTCCCCGGACTGGGAACACCGGGGAGCTGTTTTTT	CASSPRTGNTGELFF
many	TRBV11-2	TRBJ2-1	NA	TGTGCCAGCAGCAAGGACTATTCAGGGGTGGGAGGAATTGAGCAGTTCTTC	CASSKDYSGVGGIEQFF
many	TRBV12-3/TRBV12-4	TRBJ1-1	NA	TGTGCCAGCAGTTTCGGACGTAGGATGAACACTGAAGCTTTCTTT	CASSFGRRMNTEAFF
NA	TRBV7-2	TRBJ2-2	NA	TGTGCCAGCAGACTAAGGGGGGGCACCGGGGAGCTGTTTTTT	CASRLRGGTGELFF
NA	TRBV7-2	TRBJ1-1	NA	TGTGCCAGCAGCTTAGAAGGAGACATGAACACTGAAGCTTTCTTT	CASSLEGDMNTEAFF
few	TRBV7-8	TRBJ1-1	NA	TGTGCCAGCAGCCCACGGGGGGTGAACACTGAAGCTTTCTTT	CASSPRGVNTEAFF
NA	TRBV19	TRBJ2-1	NA	TGTGCCAGTAGTATCCCACAGGGATTCAATGAGCAGTTCTTC	CASSIPQGFNEQFF
few	TRBV20-1	TRBJ2-3	NA	TGCAGTGCTAGAGAAGTTGGCAAAATCACAGATACGCAGTATTTT	CSAREVGKITDTQYF
NA	TRBV6-6	TRBJ1-2	NA	TGTGCCAGCAGTTACTCGATTGACAGAAAGGATGGCTACACCTTC	CASSYSIDRKDGYTF
NA	TRBV28	TRBJ2-7	TRBD1	TGTGCCAGCAAGGGGACAGGGGATGAGTACGAGCAGTACTTC	CASKGTGDEYEQYF
NA	TRBV29-1	TRBJ2-7	TRBD2	TGCAGCGTTAATGCGGGAGGGCCGGATTCCTACGAGCAGTACTTC	CSVNAGGPDSYEQYF
NA	TRBV12-3/TRBV12-4	TRBJ2-7	TRBD2	TGTGCCAGCAGGATAACTAGCGGGAGAGCCTCCGAGCAGTACTTC	CASRITSGRASEQYF
NA	TRBV15	TRBJ1-2	TRBD1	TGTGCCACCAGCAGCTACAGGGGGAGGGGAGACTATGGCTACACCTTC	CATSSYRGRGDYGYTF
NA	TRBV20-1	TRBJ2-3	NA	TGCAGTGCTAGTTATGGGAGGGGGGCATTCACAGATACGCAGTATTTT	CSASYGRGAFTDTQYF
NA	TRBV6-5	TRBJ2-1	NA	TGTGCCAGCAGTTATTTAACTGAGCAGTTCTTC	CASSYLTEQFF
NA	TRBV21-1	TRBJ1-4	NA	TGTGCCAGCGCCAGGGGGGGTAGCGACGAAAAACTGTTTTTT	CASARGGSDEKLFF
NA	TRBV7-9	TRBJ1-1	TRBD1	TGTGCCAGCAGCCAAGACAGGGTTGGCACTGAAGCTTTCTTT	CASSQDRVGTEAFF
many	TRBV7-2	TRBJ2-7	NA	TGTGCCAGCAGCTTACGGGGGGCCCTCACCTACGAGCAGTACTTC	CASSLRGALTYEQYF
NA	TRBV6-2/TRBV6-3	TRBJ1-2	NA	TGTGCCAGCAGCCCACGGGGGAGCGTTGCCTACACCTTC	CASSPRGSVAYTF